The clone carrying this T cell receptor beta chain was seen a few times. The data are from a study of identical twins. This CDR3 is built from 15 residues. Germline assignment: CDR1 SGHDT and CDR2 YYEEEE. V was shortened by 4 bases and J by 6 bases, with 19 bases between the two germline ends. MiXCR, run by TCRdb on the 5' RACE reads, gives a single entry per CDR3 protein. The data contain about 190,000 distinct CDR3 sequences, more than 15% of them singletons. This sample also belongs to another study, concerning T cells expressing NK-cell markers.

The receptor comes from a woman between 18 and 30 years old in good health. The chain carries TRBV5-6 and TRBJ1-2; D gene uncertain. The specimen sequenced was CD8+ T cells sorted from blood. As DNA, the CDR3 is TGTGCCAGCAGCCGCCCCGGGGAGGGCGGCGATGGCTACACCTTC. This sequence encodes CASSRPGEGGDGYTF.